This T cell receptor beta chain emerged from a study of cytomegalovirus exposure and HLA in healthy donors. Germline CDR1 and CDR2: MNHNS and SASEGT. Trimming took off 6 bases at V and 8 bases at J, with 14 bases between the two ends. The CDR3 length is 12 residues. Profiling relied on immunoSEQ multiplex PCR, and the TCRdb table lists in-frame clones only, not all of them. This table has fewer than 400,000 clones, 80% to 90% appearing once. The clonotype was recovered from a woman younger than 30 in good health and CMV-seronegative. The chain couples TRBV6-1 to TRBJ2-7, with D uncertain. The sequenced sample consisted of PBMCs. CDR3 amino acids: CASSHEDIKQYF. For the CDR3, the DNA is TGTGCCAGCAGCCATGAGGATATTAAGCAGTACTTC.